The rows below give T cell receptor beta chains drawn from one sample of a study of Graves' ophthalmopathy and Graves' hyperthyroidism. Using its own MiXCR run on the multiplex PCR reads, TCRdb lists one record per CDR3 protein. The table has 650,000 to 900,000 distinct CDR3 sequences, 35% to 50% seen once. The sample was peripheral blood. Source of these receptors: an adult man with Graves' ophthalmopathy. The CDR3 runs from the conserved cysteine through the conserved F or W.

>TRBJ1-6|TRBV10-3
CASSELGDNSLLHF
>TRBJ2-7|TRBV20-1
CSAGPPGGGNEQYF
>TRBJ1-1|TRBV9
CASSDRDIGNTEAFF
>TRBJ1-4|TRBV6-1
CASQEQDSGEKLFF
>TRBJ1-2|TRBV2
CASKTGTGLNYGYTF
>TRBJ2-5|TRBV9
CASSAGTGPFQETQYF
>TRBJ1-5|TRBV4-1
CASSQGRTGTQHF
>TRBJ2-7|TRBV29-1
CSGRQGARYEQYF
>TRBJ1-3|TRBV10-3
CAISDQTGTDYGYTLYF
>TRBJ1-5|TRBV29-1
CSVRGVDQPQHF
>TRBJ1-2|TRBV29-1
CSVEENSGGYGYTF
>TRBJ2-7|TRBV7-2
CASSFVRFYEQYF
>TRBJ2-7|TRBV20-1
CSAGLGTGDDEQYF
>TRBJ2-5|TRBV7-9
CASTVQGRDGETQYF
>TRBJ1-6|TRBV10-3
CATADRGGSPLHF
>TRBJ2-7|TRBV2
CASSRQGARGYEQYF
>TRBJ2-7|TRBV2
CASSGTGVSYEQYF
>TRBJ1-2|TRBV11-1
CASSLYFPGPGTGDGYGYTF
>TRBJ1-6|TRBV19
CASSPGTGANSPLHF
>TRBJ2-7|TRBV19
CASSRTTTYEQYF
>TRBJ1-6|TRBV9
CASSLRSGRTNSPLHF
>TRBJ2-5|TRBV7-9
CASTERGQGQETQYF
>TRBJ2-7|TRBV7-9
CASSQTGGHEQYF
>TRBJ1-3|TRBV29-1
CSVEEGGTGNTIYF
>TRBJ2-7|TRBV12-3/TRBV12-4
CASMPSGRDYEQYF
>TRBJ1-4|TRBV20-1
CSARRTGTPTNEKLFF
>TRBJ2-5|TRBV25-1
CASQGTGIETQYF
>TRBJ2-7|TRBV20-1
CSARETGPYEQYF
>TRBJ2-3|TRBV25-1
CASAEPATRDTQYF
>TRBJ2-2|TRBV25-1
CASRSGGRSGELFF
>TRBJ2-5|TRBV24-1
CASSPVNNQETQYF
>TRBJ1-2|TRBV7-2
CASSLAAGTGTAYGYTF
>TRBJ1-3|TRBV19
CASSDSGGNTIYF
>TRBJ1-2|TRBV15
CASSTPGQGFGGYTF
>TRBJ2-7|TRBV7-2
CASTRVTGGQEQYF
>TRBJ2-3|TRBV7-9
CASSDGAQYF
>TRBJ2-7|TRBV2
CASSPRYGQGHSYEQYF
>TRBJ2-5|TRBV10-2
CASHQPGGGETQYF
>TRBJ1-4|TRBV29-1
CSVEATGSGEKLFF
>TRBJ1-5|TRBV5-6
CASSNRGQGAFQPQHF